This T cell receptor (beta chain) came from a study of blood T cells in healthy people across ages. Turning to the study itself: Researchers report that template switching captured about one barcoded beta molecule per two T cells. General study points: Long-lived and aged donors differed, with more naive CD4+ cells and higher diversity in the long-lived.

Regarding this clonotype: Its specificity is unknown.

The authors ran a second PCR of 7 to 11 cycles using a sample-barcoded 5' primer and a J-beta primer mix. MiXCR, run by TCRdb on the 5' RACE reads, gives a single entry per CDR3 protein. The repertoire consists of about 760,000 distinct CDR3 sequences, with about 56% occurring once and the leading ten covering under 30%. This CDR3 spans 14 amino acids. CDR1 and CDR2 (germline): SQVTM, ANQGSEA. The chain couples TRBV29-1 to TRBJ2-7; D gene ambiguous. The J call is uncertain, as TRBJ2-5 better fits the DNA end. Sequencing was performed on blood. The TCR comes from a man aged 40-50 years in good health. The CDR3 DNA reads TGCAGCGTCCAACAATCCCTGAGCAAAGAGACCCAGTACTTC. This translates into CSVQQSLSKETQYF.